This T cell receptor beta chain is drawn from a study of T cell responses to AZD1222 COVID-19 vaccine. In regard to this clone: The antigen is unknown.

TCRdb's table, derived via immunoSEQ multiplex PCR, lists solely in-frame clones and lacks some. In the table there are more than 150,000 clones, 80% to 95% of which are singletons. The germline V gene has CDR1 SEHNR and CDR2 FQNEAQ (reference sequence). The length of the CDR3 is 13 residues. Trimming shortened V by 2 bases and J by 6 bases, and 8 bases separated the two germline ends. Study results and caveats: Within unmutated variant regions lay the reported targets of nearly half of spike-specific TCRs.

The TCR was taken from an adult who received the AZD1222 COVID-19 vaccine. The chain uses TRBV7-9 and TRBJ2-1; D ambiguous. The starting material was peripheral blood, obtained 28 days after the second AZD1222 dose. The CDR3, as DNA: TGTGCCAGCAGCTTACCCATGCGCAATGAGCAGTTCTTC. Its translation: CASSLPMRNEQFF.